This entry concerns a single TCR beta chain. Its specificity is unknown. This CDR3 is built from 14 residues. CDR1 and CDR2 from the germline V gene are KGHSH and LQKENI. The V end lost 4 bases, the J end lost 2 bases, and 12 bases lay between the germline ends. The collection from each donor was one heparinised blood draw averaging around 100 mL. The entry originates in a study of beta chain features in type 1 diabetes. The overall study: Examined across all samples were about 110,000,000 sorted cells. General observations from the study: Across patients, naive, central memory and Treg TCRB repertoires exhibited apparently greater similarity than was observed across healthy donors. cDNA-based reads could over-represent cells with high TCR expression. In all four CD4+ subsets, TCRB CDR3 length was significantly, moderately reduced in type 1 diabetes.

The whole isolated RNA underwent reverse transcription, so sequencing captured expressed TCRB transcripts. The table came from immunoSEQ multiplex PCR; TCRdb's copy has only in-frame clones and leaves some out. The table includes about 230,000 clones, 16% detected once. Sequencing used naive CD4+ T cells from blood. This receptor was identified in a young man with type 1 diabetes. This sequence joins TRBV18 and TRBJ2-7; D assignment may be TRBD1 or TRBD2 (5 bases each). The CDR3 DNA reads as TGTGCCAGCTCACAGGGGACGGAGACCTACGAGCAGTACTTC. Its translation is CASSQGTETYEQYF.